This TCR beta chain stems from a study of OX40 agonist ivuxolimab in advanced cancers. Autoimmune disease history or systemic immunosuppression led to patient exclusion. Samples were taken at baseline and on day 1 of cycles 4 and 7. Study findings and constraints: Normalized expansion of T-cell clones was also low for some nonresponders. Specificity for antigen went undetermined in the expanded peripheral T cells.

On this clone itself: Its antigen is as yet unknown.

In germline, CDR1 is SQVTM, CDR2 ANQGSEA. V dropped 3 bases and J dropped 6; count of bases not matched to a gene: 2. The CDR3 contains 14 residues. Profiled with immunoSEQ multiplex PCR; TCRdb holds only in-frame clones, not every one. The table has 53,000 or so clones, around 87% seen once; the top ten hold approximately 15%. This chain uses TRBV29-1 with TRBJ2-1; 13 positions match TRBD2. The sample consisted of CD4+ or CD8+ T cells sorted from blood, taken in a trial of the OX40 agonist ivuxolimab. The clonotype comes from an adult with an advanced solid tumor such as melanoma, head and neck, liver or kidney cancer. The CDR3 loop reads CSVEGTSGANEQFF. CDR3 bases: TGCAGCGTTGAGGGGACTAGCGGGGCCAATGAGCAGTTCTTC.